These T cell receptor beta chains were read from a single sample in a study of vaccination and CD4 T cells after COVID-19. Via MiXCR, TCRdb re-called the PCR reads, giving one row per CDR3 protein. Of about 18,000 distinct CDR3 sequences in the sample, over 45% were seen once. Their cognate antigens are unknown. The specimen comprised CD4+ T cells from blood, cultured in vitro, sampled about 7 months after SARS-CoV-2 vaccination. Receptor source: a human donor who had recovered from COVID-19. CDR3s include the opening cysteine and the closing phenylalanine or tryptophan. Each record gives: D gene, V gene, clone size, J gene, CDR3 DNA, CDR3 protein. A D gene is named only where the DNA matches it firmly. Not all rows give a size; the values are once, few, many and, for expanded clones, a class.

TRBD2	TRBV6-1	medium-sized	TRBJ2-1	TGTGCCAGCGAGGGACTAGCGGGAGGGCACAATGAGCAGTTCTTC	CASEGLAGGHNEQFF
.	TRBV19	.	TRBJ1-2	TGTGCCATTACCCGGGGGGCGGCGGGCTACACCTTC	CAITRGAAGYTF
.	TRBV20-1	.	TRBJ1-6	TGCAGTGCTAATGACAGGCGCTCCTATAATTCACCCCTCCACTTT	CSANDRRSYNSPLHF
TRBD1	TRBV20-1	few	TRBJ1-2	TGCAGTGCTAGCGTGGGGACAGCAGACACAGGCTATGGCTACACCTTC	CSASVGTADTGYGYTF
.	TRBV6-1	.	TRBJ1-6	TGTGCCACGGGGCGGGGCTCCCTTAATTCACCCCTCCACTTT	CATGRGSLNSPLHF
.	TRBV6-5	.	TRBJ1-2	TGTGCCAGCAGTTTGGCAGGTGAAATCAAGGGGGGCTACACCTTC	CASSLAGEIKGGYTF
.	TRBV20-1	few	TRBJ2-5	TGCAGTGCTCCCCAGAACGGGGGTCTACAAGAGACCCAGTACTTC	CSAPQNGGLQETQYF
TRBD1	TRBV10-3	.	TRBJ2-5	TGTGCCATCAGCAGGGGGCTGGGAGAGACCCAGTACTTC	CAISRGLGETQYF
TRBD2	TRBV7-2	.	TRBJ2-1	TGTGCCAGCAGCTCCGGGACTAGCGGAGCTAGCTCCTACAATGAGCAGTTCTTC	CASSSGTSGASSYNEQFF
.	TRBV25-1	few	TRBJ2-3	TGTGCCAGCAGTGGGAGCGGAGGGGGAGATACGCAGTATTTT	CASSGSGGGDTQYF
.	TRBV6-1	.	TRBJ2-7	TGTGCCAGCAGGCGCACAGGGTCCGACGAGCAGTACTTC	CASRRTGSDEQYF
.	TRBV6-1	.	TRBJ2-3	TGTGCCAGCAGAGGAACAGGGATTAGGACAGATACGCAGTATTTT	CASRGTGIRTDTQYF
.	TRBV20-1	.	TRBJ2-1	TGCAGTGCTAGAGAAACCTCAGGTGGAATATCCTACAATGAGCAGTTCTTC	CSARETSGGISYNEQFF
.	TRBV20-1	.	TRBJ2-7	TGCAGTGCTAAAACAGGGACATACGAGCAGTACTTC	CSAKTGTYEQYF
.	TRBV7-3	.	TRBJ2-1	TGTGCCAGCAGCCGCGGGACAGACAATGAGCAGTTCTTC	CASSRGTDNEQFF
.	TRBV4-2	.	TRBJ1-5	TGTGCCAGCAGCCAAGGGCACATGAGGGGTCAGCCCCAGCATTTT	CASSQGHMRGQPQHF
.	TRBV11-2	.	TRBJ2-3	TGTGCCAGCAGCAGGCCGGACTTCCCACATAGCACAGATACGCAGTATTTT	CASSRPDFPHSTDTQYF